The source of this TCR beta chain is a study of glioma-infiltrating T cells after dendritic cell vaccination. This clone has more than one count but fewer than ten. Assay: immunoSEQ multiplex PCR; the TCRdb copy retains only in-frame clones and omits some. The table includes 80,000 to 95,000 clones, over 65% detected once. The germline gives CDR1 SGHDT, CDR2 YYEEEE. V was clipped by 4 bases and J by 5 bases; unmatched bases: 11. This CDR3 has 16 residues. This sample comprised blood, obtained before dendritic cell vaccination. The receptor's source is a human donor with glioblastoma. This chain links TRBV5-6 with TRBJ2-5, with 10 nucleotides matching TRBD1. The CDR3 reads CASSPTGGSHAETQYF. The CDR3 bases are TGTGCCAGCAGCCCGACAGGGGGCTCCCATGCGGAGACCCAGTACTTC.